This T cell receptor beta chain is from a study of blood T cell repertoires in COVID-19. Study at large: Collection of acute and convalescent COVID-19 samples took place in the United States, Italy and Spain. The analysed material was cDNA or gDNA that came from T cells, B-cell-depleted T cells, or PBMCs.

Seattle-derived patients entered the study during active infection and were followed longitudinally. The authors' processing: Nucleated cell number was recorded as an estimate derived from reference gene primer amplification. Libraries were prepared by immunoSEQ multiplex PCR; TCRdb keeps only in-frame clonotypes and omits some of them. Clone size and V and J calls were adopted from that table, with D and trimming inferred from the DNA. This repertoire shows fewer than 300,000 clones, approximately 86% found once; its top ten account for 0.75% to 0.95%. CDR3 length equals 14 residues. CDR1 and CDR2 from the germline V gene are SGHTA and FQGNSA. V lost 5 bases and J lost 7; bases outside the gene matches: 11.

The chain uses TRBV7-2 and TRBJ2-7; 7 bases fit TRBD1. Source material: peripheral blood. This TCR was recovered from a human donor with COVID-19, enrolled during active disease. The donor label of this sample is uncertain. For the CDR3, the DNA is TGTGCCAGCAGCCCCCGTCAGGGGGAACGGGAGCAGTACTTC. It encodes CASSPRQGEREQYF.